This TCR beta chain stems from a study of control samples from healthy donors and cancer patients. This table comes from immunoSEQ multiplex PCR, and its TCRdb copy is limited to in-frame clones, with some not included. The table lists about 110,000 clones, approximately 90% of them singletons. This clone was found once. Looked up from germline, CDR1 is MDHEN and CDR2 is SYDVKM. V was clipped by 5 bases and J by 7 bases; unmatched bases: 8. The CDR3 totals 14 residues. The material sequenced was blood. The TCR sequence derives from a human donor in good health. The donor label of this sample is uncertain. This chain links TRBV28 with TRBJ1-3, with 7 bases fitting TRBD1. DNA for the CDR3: TGTGCCAGCAGTCAGACAGGGAGTGGCAACACCATATATTTT. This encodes CASSQTGSGNTIYF.